A single sample gave rise to the 2 T cell receptor beta chains below, sequenced in a study of beta chain features in type 1 diabetes. Sequencing targeted expressed TCRB transcripts, as all isolated RNA had been reverse transcribed. The table came from immunoSEQ multiplex PCR; TCRdb's copy has only in-frame clones and leaves some out. Of around 250,000 clones in the sample, about 14% were seen once. Sequenced: naive CD4+ T cells from blood. The receptors shown here come from a woman aged 40 to 49 in good health.

This rearrangement joins TRBV5-4 to TRBJ2-5; 10 bases match TRBD1. Per the germline V gene, CDR1 is SGHNT and CDR2 is YYREEE (reference sequence). J gave up 5 bases and V 3 bases, and 7 bases lay outside the gene matches. The CDR3 is 15 amino acids. This chain's CDR3 is CASSWDKGQGETQYF. The CDR3 bases are TGTGCCAGCAGCTGGGACAAGGGACAGGGGGAGACCCAGTACTTC.

This clone was observed many times. This sequence joins TRBV5-6 and TRBJ2-1; tentative D call: TRBD2 (6 bases). V lost 3 bases, J lost 10 bases, and 8 bases lay in between. Germline V gives CDR1 SGHDT, CDR2 YYEEEE. This CDR3 comprises 11 residues. The CDR3 DNA reads TGTGCCAGCAGCTGGAGGGTCGAGCAGTTCTTC. It encodes CASSWRVEQFF.